These 12 T cell receptor beta chains share one sample of origin, sequenced in a study of blood T cells in healthy people across ages. Together with a sample-barcoded 5' primer, a J-beta primer mix was included in a second PCR lasting about 6 to 11 cycles. TCRdb re-called the 5' RACE reads through MiXCR, storing one row per CDR3 protein. Of more than 700,000 distinct CDR3 sequences listed, about 55% are singletons. The sample taken for sequencing was blood. These receptors all stem from a man at least 80 years old in good health.

The chain employs TRBV27 and TRBJ2-3; D unclear. Germline V gives CDR1 MNHEY, CDR2 SMNVEV (reference sequence). The CDR3 is made up of 16 amino acids. Trimming cost V 9 bases and J 14 bases, with 33 bases left between them. CDR3 residues: CASSPSRLAEHRDAYF. DNA for the CDR3: TGTGCCAGTAGCCCCTCCCGTCTGGCGGAGCACAGAGACGCGTATTTT.

The gene calls are TRBV7-9 and TRBJ2-1; possibly TRBD2 for D (5 bases). This CDR3 contains 15 residues. Germline assignment: CDR1 SEHNR and CDR2 FQNEAQ (reference sequence). V lost 0 bases and J 8 bases, leaving 14 bases between the germline ends. CDR3 in amino acids: CASSLANGLRDEQFF. The CDR3 nucleotides read TGTGCCAGCAGCTTAGCCAATGGGTTGAGGGATGAGCAGTTCTTC.

The rearrangement links TRBV5-1 to TRBJ1-5, with 9 bases lining up with TRBD1. The CDR3 length is 15 residues. Germline CDR1 is SGHRS and CDR2 is YFSETQ. With V trimmed by 3 bases and J by 4 bases, 5 bases remained unmatched. CDR3 nucleotides: TGCGCCAGCAGCTCCGGGACAGGGAAGAATCAGCCCCAGCATTTT. This sequence encodes CASSSGTGKNQPQHF.

The V call is TRBV27, the J call TRBJ2-7; 9 positions match TRBD1. V shed 7 bases, J shed 3 bases, and the junction held 10 bases outside the gene matches. The CDR3 totals 15 residues. CDR1 and CDR2 (germline): MNHEY, SMNVEV (reference sequence). The CDR3 sequence is CASTLRQGVLYEQYF. In nucleotides, the CDR3 is TGTGCCAGCACCCTTAGACAGGGGGTTCTCTACGAGCAGTACTTC.

This clonotype was seen a handful of times. The chain uses TRBV11-3 and TRBJ2-3; D may match TRBD1 or TRBD2 (5 bases each). The CDR3 runs 14 residues. CDR1 is SGHNT, CDR2 YENEEA, per germline. V lost 5 bases and J 2 bases, leaving 11 bases between the germline ends. The CDR3 DNA sequence: TGTGCCAGCAGCCAGACCGGGGCCACAGATACGCAGTATTTT. As protein: CASSQTGATDTQYF. The full variable domain, its missing parts supplied by reference TRBV11-3 and TRBJ2-3, is EAGVVQSPRYKIIEKKQPVAFWCNPISGHNTLYWYLQNLGQGPELLIRYENEEAVDDSQLPKDRFSAERLKGVDSTLKIQPAELGDSAVYLCASSQTGATDTQYFGPGTRLTVL.

The chain recombines TRBV6-5 with TRBJ1-6; 7 bases are shared with TRBD1. Per the germline V gene, CDR1 is MNHEY and CDR2 is SVGAGI. With V trimmed by 5 bases and J by 7 bases, 8 bases remained unmatched. CDR3 length: 15 residues. CDR3 nucleotide sequence: TGTGCCAGCAGTAAACAGGGGATGGAGAATTCACCCCTCCACTTT. It yields the protein CASSKQGMENSPLHF.

The chain carries TRBV14 and TRBJ2-2, with D possibly being TRBD1 or TRBD2 (5 bases each). Between the trimmed V and J ends, which lost 4 bases and 5 bases, there was a span of 14 bases. The CDR3 extends over 15 amino acids. The germline gives CDR1 SGHDN, CDR2 FVKESK. The CDR3 DNA is TGTGCCAGCAGCCCGTGGACAACGGGGACCGGGGAGCTGTTTTTT. Its translation: CASSPWTTGTGELFF.

A few counts support this clonotype. The junction differs from germline at one of its ends, possibly a read error. The chain employs TRBV7-2 and TRBJ2-3; perhaps TRBD1 as D (6 bases). Germline CDR1 and CDR2: SGHTA and FQGNSA. The CDR3 length is 14 residues. Written as DNA, the CDR3 is TGTGCCAGCAGCCGTTCGACAGGCACAGATTCGCAGTATTTT. Translating it yields CASSRSTGTDSQYF.

V gene TRBV11-1 combines with J gene TRBJ2-5; possibly TRBD1 for D (6 bases). Germline CDR1 SGHAT, CDR2 FQDESV (reference sequence). Trimming stripped 2 bases from V and 0 bases from J, with 13 bases between. CDR3 size: 16 residues. CDR3 region: CASSLPQGLNQETQYF. The CDR3 DNA is TGTGCCAGCAGCTTACCGCAGGGGTTAAACCAAGAGACCCAGTACTTC.

This chain links TRBV6-4 with TRBJ2-3; 12 bases fit TRBD1. Germline CDR1 and CDR2: MRHNA and SNTAGT. This CDR3 region has 16 residues. V lost 4 bases, J lost 3 bases, and 5 bases stayed unmatched. CDR3 nucleotides: TGTGCCAGCAGTGTCGGGACAGGGGGCTTGACAGATACGCAGTATTTT. Protein: CASSVGTGGLTDTQYF.

The chain couples TRBV20-1 to TRBJ2-1; 8 positions agree with TRBD1. Trimming removed 6 bases from V and 10 bases from J; junction bases left unmatched: 5. The CDR3 contains 11 residues. CDR1 is DFQATT and CDR2 is SNEGSKA in the germline V gene (reference sequence). CDR3 nucleotides: TGCAGTGCAATAACAGGGGGGGAGCAGTTCTTC. It is translated as CSAITGGEQFF.

This chain connects TRBV5-1 to TRBJ2-3; D is possibly TRBD1 (5 bases). The germline V and J ends were trimmed by 4 bases and 5 bases, with 11 bases remaining between them. CDR1 and CDR2 from the germline V gene are SGHRS and YFSETQ. The CDR3 runs to 13 residues. CDR3 residues: CASSNIRGDTQYF. In DNA form, the CDR3 reads TGCGCCAGCAGCAACATAAGGGGAGATACGCAGTATTTT.